These T cell receptor beta chains were read from a single sample in a study of shared clonotypes between healthy human individuals. TCRdb keeps only in-frame clones here, not all; method: immunoSEQ multiplex PCR. The table lists over a million clones, around 97% of them singletons. Sequenced input: naive CD4+ T cells sorted from blood. The receptor set was obtained from a man younger than 40 in good health. Each CDR3 is given without its conserved first and last residue. Only part of the rows carry a size: once, few, many, or a class if the clone is expanded.

J gene,V gene,clone size,CDR3 protein
TRBJ2-3,TRBV4-3,NA,ASSQDYGDTQY
TRBJ1-1,TRBV5-4,NA,ASSSLGGGVNTEAF
TRBJ2-3,TRBV19,NA,ASTRDRDTDTQY
TRBJ2-3,TRBV2,NA,ASSDVSSTDTQY
TRBJ1-5,TRBV9,NA,ASSARGGPGQPQH
TRBJ2-5,TRBV5-1,NA,ASSLGQGQETQY
TRBJ2-7,TRBV6-5,NA,ASSSGYTYEQY
TRBJ1-3,TRBV25-1,NA,ASSESWELSGNTIY
TRBJ2-5,TRBV10-2,NA,ASSEPTGETQY
TRBJ2-3,TRBV5-5,NA,ASSPTGTSTDTQY
TRBJ2-1,TRBV6-5,NA,ASSYSSGSRNEQF
TRBJ2-5,TRBV29-1,NA,SALRWNQETQY
TRBJ2-1,TRBV5-1,NA,ASSSQVGTSGRNEQF
TRBJ1-1,TRBV10-1,NA,ASSDSRTAWGTEAF
TRBJ1-5,TRBV6-5,NA,ASSYSWGDGNQPQH
TRBJ2-7,TRBV10-1,NA,ASSGLAGGYEQY
TRBJ2-1,TRBV9,NA,ASSVNGGTSGSVYEQF
TRBJ2-1,TRBV5-4,once,ASAWVGGQNEQF
TRBJ2-3,TRBV28,NA,ASSTHPADTQY
TRBJ1-5,TRBV28,NA,ASSFRYRLGRSNQPQH
TRBJ2-7,TRBV20-1,NA,SAPDNYEQY
TRBJ2-3,TRBV5-4,NA,ASSSPQREGQDTQY
TRBJ2-7,TRBV18,NA,ASSPVPAVTGDEQY
TRBJ1-2,TRBV7-9,few,ASSLSSWSYGYT
TRBJ1-1,TRBV28,NA,ASSLWAF